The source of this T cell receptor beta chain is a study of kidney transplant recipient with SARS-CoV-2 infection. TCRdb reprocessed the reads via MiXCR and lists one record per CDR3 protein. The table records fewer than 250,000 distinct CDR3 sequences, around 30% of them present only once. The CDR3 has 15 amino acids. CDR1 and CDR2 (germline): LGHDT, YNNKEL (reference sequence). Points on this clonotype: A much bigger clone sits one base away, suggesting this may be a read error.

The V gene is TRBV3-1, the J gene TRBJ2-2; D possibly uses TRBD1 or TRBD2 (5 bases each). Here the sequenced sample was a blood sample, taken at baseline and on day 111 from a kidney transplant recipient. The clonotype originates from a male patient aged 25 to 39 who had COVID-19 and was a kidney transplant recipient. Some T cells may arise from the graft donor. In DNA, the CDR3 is TGTGCCGGCAGCCAAGATGGGGGATACACCGGGGAGCTGTTTTTT. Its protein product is CAGSQDGGYTGELFF.